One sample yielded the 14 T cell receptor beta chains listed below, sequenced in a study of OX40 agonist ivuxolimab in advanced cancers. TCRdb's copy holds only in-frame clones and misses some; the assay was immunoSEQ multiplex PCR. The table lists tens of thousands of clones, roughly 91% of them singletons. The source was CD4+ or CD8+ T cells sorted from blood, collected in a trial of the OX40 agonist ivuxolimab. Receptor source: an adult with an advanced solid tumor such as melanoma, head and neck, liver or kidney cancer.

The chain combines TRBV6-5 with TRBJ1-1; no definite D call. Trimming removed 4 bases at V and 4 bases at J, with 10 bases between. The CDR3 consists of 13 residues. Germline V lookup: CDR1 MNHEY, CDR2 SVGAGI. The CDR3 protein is CASSSPRGTEAFF. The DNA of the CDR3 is TGTGCCAGCAGTTCCCCCCGGGGCACTGAAGCTTTCTTT.

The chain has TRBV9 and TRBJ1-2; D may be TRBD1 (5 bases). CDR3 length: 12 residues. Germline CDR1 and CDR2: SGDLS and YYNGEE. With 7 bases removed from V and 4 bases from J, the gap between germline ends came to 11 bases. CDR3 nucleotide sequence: TGTGCCAGCTGGTCTCAGGGCTATGGCTACACCTTC. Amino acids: CASWSQGYGYTF.

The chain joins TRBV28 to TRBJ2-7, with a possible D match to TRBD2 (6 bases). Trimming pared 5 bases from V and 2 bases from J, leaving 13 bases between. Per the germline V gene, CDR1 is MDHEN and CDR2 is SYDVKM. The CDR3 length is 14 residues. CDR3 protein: CASSPGTPPYEQYV. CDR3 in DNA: TGTGCCAGCAGTCCCGGGACTCCGCCCTACGAGCAGTACGTC.

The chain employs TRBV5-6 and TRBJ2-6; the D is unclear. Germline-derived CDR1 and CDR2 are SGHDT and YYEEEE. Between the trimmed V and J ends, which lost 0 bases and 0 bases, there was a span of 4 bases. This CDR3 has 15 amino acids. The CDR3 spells CASSLAYSGANVLTF. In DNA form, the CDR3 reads TGTGCCAGCAGCTTGGCCTACTCTGGGGCCAACGTCCTGACTTTC.

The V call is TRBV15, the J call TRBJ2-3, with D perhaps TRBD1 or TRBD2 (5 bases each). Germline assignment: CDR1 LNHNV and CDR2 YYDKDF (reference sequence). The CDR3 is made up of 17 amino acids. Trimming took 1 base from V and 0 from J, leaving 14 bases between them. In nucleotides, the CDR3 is TGTGCCACCAGCAGAGGTCGAGGGGTCGGGAGCACAGATACGCAGTATTTT. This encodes CATSRGRGVGSTDTQYF.

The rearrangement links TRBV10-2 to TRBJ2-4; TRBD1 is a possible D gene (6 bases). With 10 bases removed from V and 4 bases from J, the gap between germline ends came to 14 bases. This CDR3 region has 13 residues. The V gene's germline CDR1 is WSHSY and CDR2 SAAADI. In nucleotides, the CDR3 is TGCGCCACCGGTAGGGACACGAAAAACATTCAGTACTTC. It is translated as CATGRDTKNIQYF.

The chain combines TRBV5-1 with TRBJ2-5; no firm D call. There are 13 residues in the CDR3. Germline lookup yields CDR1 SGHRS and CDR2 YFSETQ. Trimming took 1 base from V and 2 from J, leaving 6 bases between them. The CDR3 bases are TGCGCCAGCAGCTTGCTTAGGCAAGAGACCCAGTACTTC. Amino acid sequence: CASSLLRQETQYF.

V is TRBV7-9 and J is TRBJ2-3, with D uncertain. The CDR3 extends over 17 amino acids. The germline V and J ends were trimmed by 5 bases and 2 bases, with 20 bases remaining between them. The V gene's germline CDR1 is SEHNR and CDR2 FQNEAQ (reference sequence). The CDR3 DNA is TGTGCCAGCAGCAAGTACAACCAAGTAGGGAACACAGATACGCAGTATTTT. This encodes CASSKYNQVGNTDTQYF. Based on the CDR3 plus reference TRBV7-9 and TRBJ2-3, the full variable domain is DTGVSQNPRHKITKRGQNVTFRCDPISEHNRLYWYRQTLGQGPEFLTYFQNEAQLEKSRLLSDRFSAERPKGSFSTLEIQRTEQGDSAMYLCASSKYNQVGNTDTQYFGPGTRLTVL.

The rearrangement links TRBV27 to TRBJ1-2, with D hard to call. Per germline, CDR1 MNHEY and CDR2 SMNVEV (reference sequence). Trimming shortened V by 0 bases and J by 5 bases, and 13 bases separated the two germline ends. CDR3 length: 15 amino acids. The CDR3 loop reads CASSLSAAVVYGYTF. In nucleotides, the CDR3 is TGTGCCAGCAGTTTATCTGCGGCAGTTGTTTATGGCTACACCTTC.

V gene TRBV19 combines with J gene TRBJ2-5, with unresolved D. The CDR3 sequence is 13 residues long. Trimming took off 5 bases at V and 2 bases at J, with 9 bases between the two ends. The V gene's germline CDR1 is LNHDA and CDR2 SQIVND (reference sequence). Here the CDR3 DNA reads TGTGCCAGTAGTTCCGACCGGCAAGAGACCCAGTACTTC. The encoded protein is CASSSDRQETQYF.

CDR3 in DNA: TGTGCCAGCAGGGCCTTTACAGGGTACCAAGAGACCCAGTACTTC. Translated: CASRAFTGYQETQYF. J is TRBJ2-5 and V is TRBV6-1; a weak D match, TRBD1 (6 bases). Trimming took 6 bases from V and 0 from J, leaving 14 bases between them. The CDR3 contains 15 residues. The V gene's germline CDR1 is MNHNS and CDR2 SASEGT.

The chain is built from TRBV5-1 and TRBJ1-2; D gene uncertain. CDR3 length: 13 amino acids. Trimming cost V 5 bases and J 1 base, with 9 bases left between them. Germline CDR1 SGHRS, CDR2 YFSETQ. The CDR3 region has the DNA TGCGCCAGCAGTCGGGCCGATAACTATGGCTACACCTTC. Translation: CASSRADNYGYTF.

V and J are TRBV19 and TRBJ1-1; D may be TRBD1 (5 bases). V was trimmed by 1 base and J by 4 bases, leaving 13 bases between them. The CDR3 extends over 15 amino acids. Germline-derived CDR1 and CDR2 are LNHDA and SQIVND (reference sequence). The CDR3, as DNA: TGTGCCAGTAGTATAGCCTCCTACGGGGGCACTGAAGCTTTCTTT. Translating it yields CASSIASYGGTEAFF.

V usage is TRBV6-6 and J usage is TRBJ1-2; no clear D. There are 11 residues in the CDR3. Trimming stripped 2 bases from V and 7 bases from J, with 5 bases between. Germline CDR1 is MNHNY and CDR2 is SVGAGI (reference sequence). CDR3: CASSYNAGYTF. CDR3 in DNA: TGTGCCAGCAGTTACAACGCTGGCTACACCTTC.